The entry below describes one TCR beta chain. This sample stems from a study of shared clonotypes between healthy human individuals. Sequencing used immunoSEQ multiplex PCR; TCRdb keeps in-frame clones, though not all of them. The sample holds 1,500,000 or so clones, approximately 98.5% seen once. CDR3 size: 18 residues. With 3 bases clipped from V and 7 bases from J, the junction kept 15 bases outside the gene matches. Germline CDR1 reads MGHRA; CDR2 reads YSYEKL. The gene calls are TRBV4-1 and TRBJ2-2, with TRBD1 matching over 9 bases. The source of this sequence is a man aged 30-40 years in good health. Sequencing was performed on naive CD4+ T cells sorted from blood. Subset noted: CD45RA+ positively selected. Here the CDR3 reads CASSHTRDRADTGGELFF. CDR3 in DNA: TGCGCCAGCAGCCACACTCGGGACAGGGCCGATACAGGCGGGGAGCTGTTTTTT.